This T cell receptor (beta chain) is drawn from a study of shared clonotypes between healthy human individuals (dated by TCRdb to 2020 to 2021). With respect to the entire study: Three men and two women, aged 18 to 49 years, made up the cohort. To increase sequencing depth and limit assay-specific biases, different laboratories used diverse techniques to prepare libraries and sequence TCR repertoires. Blood TCR repertoires of about five healthy adults were deeply sequenced to estimate repertoire size and the extent of clonotype sharing between individuals. Per donor, three plates each were used for CD4 naive and CD4 memory, two for CD8 naive, and one for CD8 memory. Leukapheresis yielded between about 0.8 and 9.5 billion PBMCs per donor.

The CDR3 contains 13 residues, cysteine and phenylalanine counted. CDR3 DNA is the only sequence kept; it has 39 bases, read in frame from the first base. CDR1 SGHTA and CDR2 FQGTGA were looked up in the germline V gene. The V end loses 8 bases and the J end loses 7 bases, and a stretch of 15 bases separates them. Broader findings and caveats from the paper: Sharing across a few donors was observed for about 5% of naive CD4, around 3.5% of naive CD8, about 2.3% of memory CD4, and less than 0.45% of memory CD8 clonotypes. The genetic and exposure-history diversity represented was limited by the small number of donors. Sampling was restricted to blood, and TCR repertoires in tissues likely differ from the TCR repertoires found in blood. Clonotypes shared by all four sorted-subset donors showed higher generation probabilities than non-shared clonotypes. Even with the large sequencing depth, rarefaction of the sorted-subset datasets indicated that sequencing was incomplete. Larger estimated clonotype richness was generally found for naive subsets than for memory subsets. Pairwise subsampling indicated that sequencing depth was expected to affect the degree of clonotype sharing among donors.

As for this clone: Its binding antigen is unknown. Base-call qualities are not available, and no considerably larger clone is one nucleotide away.

Donors were healthy HIV-negative adults with no recently reported acute infections or vaccinations. Every donor was a Caucasian adult residing in Nashville, Tennessee, USA. CD4+ T cells were enriched by magnetic negative selection, after which naive cells were positively selected on CD45RA and the negative fraction was taken as the memory subset. After blood collection by leukapheresis, PBMCs were isolated using Ficoll-Histopaque density gradient centrifugation and then cryopreserved in the vapor phase of liquid nitrogen. Analytical flow cytometry was used to check the purity and quantity of each magnetically sorted T cell population. From each sorted fraction, genomic DNA was isolated and quantified by UV absorbance on a Nanodrop 2000c. Using the deep immunoSEQ assay, multiplex PCR amplified TCR CDR3 regions from genomic DNA. Extracted genomic DNA from each cell subset was spread evenly across all wells of several immunoSEQ 96-well plates, with each plate serving as a replicate. For sorted subsets, about 200 ng genomic DNA, equal to tens of thousands of T cell genomes, was loaded into each replicate PCR. Purified libraries were quantified with a Qubit 3.0 fluorometer, sized on a Bioanalyzer 2100, and re-quantified with the KAPA Library Quantification kit. Every immunoSEQ 96-well plate was sequenced on a separate single-read 150-cycle Illumina NextSeq 550 flow cell. As for the original processing: Because the immunoSEQ output included only junctional sequences and no quality scores, the filtering could not be the same as the filtering used for full-length reads. Sequences were annotated with PyIR, a Python wrapper for IgBLAST v1.9, and V/J genes and CDR3 were assigned using IMGT germline references. Reads were removed for weak V/J assignments (E-value above 1e-6), missing CDR3, stop codons, out-of-frame junctions, or ambiguous translated residues. V3J clonotypes were defined as sequences sharing the same inferred V gene, J gene, and CDR3 amino acid sequence. The percentage overlap between two repertoires was calculated by dividing the number of shared unique clonotypes by the size of the smaller repertoire. Three approaches were used to assess repertoire richness: RTK rarefaction, the Chao1 estimator, and Recon v2.1 estimates of unobserved clonotypes. OLGA was used to compute generation probabilities for all TCRbeta clonotypes that the gDNA method yielded from a handful of donors. Held by TCRdb, this immuneACCESS table contains in-frame sequences only and omits some clones. Under half of the omission traces to an unresolved V gene where checked; the cause of the rest is unknown. V, J and clone size are taken as reported in that table, and D and trimming were inferred from the DNA itself. Counted in this sample were roughly 1,500,000 clones; approximately 98.5% of them appeared once. Together, the top ten hold approximately 0.4% of the sample.

The chain joins TRBV7-3 to TRBJ2-1, and possibly TRBD2, on 5 matching bases. Input material: naive CD4+ T cells sorted from blood. This sample's cell subset or site label indicates: CD45RA+ positively selected. The receptor's source is a man aged 25 to 45 in good health. The sequenced DNA: TGTGCCAGCTCTAGCCCACTGGGGAATGAGCAGTTCTTC. Its product reads: CASSSPLGNEQFF.